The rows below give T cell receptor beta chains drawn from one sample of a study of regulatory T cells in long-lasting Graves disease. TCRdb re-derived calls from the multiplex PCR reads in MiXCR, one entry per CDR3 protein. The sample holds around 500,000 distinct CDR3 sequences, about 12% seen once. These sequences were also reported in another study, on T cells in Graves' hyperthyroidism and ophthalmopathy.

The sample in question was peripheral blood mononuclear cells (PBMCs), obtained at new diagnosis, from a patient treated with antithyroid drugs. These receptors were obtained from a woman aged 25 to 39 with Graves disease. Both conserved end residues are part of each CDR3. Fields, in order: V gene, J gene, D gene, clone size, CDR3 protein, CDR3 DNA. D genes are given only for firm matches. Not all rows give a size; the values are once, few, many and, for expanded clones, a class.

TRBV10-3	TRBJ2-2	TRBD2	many	CAISDSGSTGELFF	TGTGCCATCAGTGATAGCGGGAGCACCGGGGAGCTGTTTTTT
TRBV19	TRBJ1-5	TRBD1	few	CASNLGQAKPSNQPQHF	TGTGCCAGTAACCTGGGACAGGCCAAACCTAGCAATCAGCCCCAGCATTTT
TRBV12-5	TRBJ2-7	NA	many	CASGLVRGEQYF	TGTGCTAGTGGTTTGGTACGGGGTGAGCAGTACTTC
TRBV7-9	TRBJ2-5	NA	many	CASSLTSRAGETQYF	TGTGCCAGCAGCTTAACGTCCAGGGCTGGGGAGACCCAGTACTTC
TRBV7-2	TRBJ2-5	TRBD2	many	CASTSWVTSGRKETQYF	TGTGCCAGCACCTCATGGGTCACTAGCGGGAGAAAGGAGACCCAGTACTTC
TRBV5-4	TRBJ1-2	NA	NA	CASSLDINYGYTF	TGTGCCAGCAGCCTCGACATTAACTATGGCTACACCTTC
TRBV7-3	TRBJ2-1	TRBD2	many	CASSLTPGLAGGRNEQFF	TGTGCCAGCAGCTTAACCCCGGGACTAGCGGGAGGGCGCAATGAGCAGTTCTTC
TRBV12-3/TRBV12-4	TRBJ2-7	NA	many	CASSFFPPTYEQYF	TGTGCCAGCAGTTTTTTTCCGCCTACCTACGAGCAGTACTTC
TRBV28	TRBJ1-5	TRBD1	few	CASSITKQGSENQPQHF	TGTGCCAGCAGTATTACTAAACAGGGGAGTGAGAATCAGCCCCAGCATTTT
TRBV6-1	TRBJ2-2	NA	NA	CASPGGRTGELFF	TGTGCCAGCCCGGGGGGCCGGACCGGGGAGCTGTTTTTT
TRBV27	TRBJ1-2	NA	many	CASSFTGGNYGYTF	TGTGCCAGCAGTTTCACGGGTGGGAACTATGGCTACACCTTC
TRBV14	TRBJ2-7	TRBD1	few	CASSRGGTGAYEQYF	TGTGCCAGCAGCCGGGGAGGGACAGGGGCCTACGAGCAGTACTTC
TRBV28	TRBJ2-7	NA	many	CASSFKGDSYEQYF	TGTGCCAGCAGTTTTAAGGGGGACTCCTACGAGCAGTACTTC
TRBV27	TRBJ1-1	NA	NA	CASSFGPALGAFF	TGTGCCAGCAGTTTCGGCCCAGCACTTGGAGCTTTCTTT
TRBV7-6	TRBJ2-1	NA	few	CASSRGVFGGNEQFF	TGTGCCAGCAGCCGAGGGGTGTTTGGGGGCAATGAGCAGTTCTTC
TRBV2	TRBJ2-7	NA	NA	CASKEGGPYEQYF	TGTGCCAGCAAGGAGGGTGGTCCCTACGAGCAGTACTTC
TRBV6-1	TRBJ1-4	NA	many	CASRTTGEKLFF	TGTGCCAGCAGGACCACAGGGGAAAAACTGTTTTTT
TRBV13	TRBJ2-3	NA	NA	CASSLPPWGVQRSTDTQYF	TGTGCCAGCAGTCTACCCCCCTGGGGGGTCCAGCGCAGCACAGATACGCAGTATTTT
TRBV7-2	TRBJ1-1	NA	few	CASSLESQTLNTEAFF	TGTGCCAGCAGCTTAGAAAGCCAAACCCTCAACACTGAAGCTTTCTTT
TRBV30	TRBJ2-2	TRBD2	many	CAWMYWSGGSTGELFF	TGTGCCTGGATGTATTGGTCCGGGGGGTCGACCGGGGAGCTGTTTTTT
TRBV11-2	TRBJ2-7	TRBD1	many	CASSLIPGQGPGGQYF	TGTGCCAGCAGCTTAATACCGGGACAGGGCCCCGGAGGGCAGTACTTC
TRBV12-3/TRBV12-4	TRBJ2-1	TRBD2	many	CASSLSRQGLRGSLPYNEQFF	TGTGCCAGCAGTTTAAGCCGTCAGGGACTGCGCGGGAGCTTGCCCTACAATGAGCAGTTCTTC
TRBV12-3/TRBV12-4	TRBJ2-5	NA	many	CASSLNQGIEETQYF	TGTGCCAGCAGTTTGAACCAGGGTATCGAAGAGACCCAGTACTTC
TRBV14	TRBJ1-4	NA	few	CASSPRVATNEKLFF	TGTGCCAGCAGCCCTCGGGTAGCAACTAATGAAAAACTGTTTTTT
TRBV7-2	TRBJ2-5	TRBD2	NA	CASSLQREWFQETQYF	TGTGCCAGCAGCTTACAGCGGGAGTGGTTTCAAGAGACCCAGTACTTC
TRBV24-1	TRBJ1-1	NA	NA	CATSDSEAFF	TGTGCCACCAGCGACAGTGAAGCTTTCTTT
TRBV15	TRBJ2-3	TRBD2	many	CATSRDAAGVQTQYF	TGTGCCACCAGCAGAGATGCGGCGGGAGTACAAACGCAGTATTTT
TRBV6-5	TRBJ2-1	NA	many	CASSLLTNEQFF	TGTGCCAGCAGTTTACTCACCAATGAGCAGTTCTTC
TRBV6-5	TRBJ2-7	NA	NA	CASSYNSAYEQYF	TGTGCCAGCAGTTACAATTCAGCCTACGAGCAGTACTTC
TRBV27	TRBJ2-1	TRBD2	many	CASSPQPGLAGGNEQFF	TGTGCCAGCAGCCCACAGCCGGGACTAGCGGGAGGTAATGAGCAGTTCTTC
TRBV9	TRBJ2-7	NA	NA	CASSVGPLKGTGIYEQYF	TGTGCCAGCAGCGTAGGGCCCCTCAAAGGAACAGGAATCTACGAGCAGTACTTC
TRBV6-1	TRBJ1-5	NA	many	CASSRFLGSNQPQHF	TGTGCCAGCAGTCGCTTTCTAGGAAGCAATCAGCCCCAGCATTTT
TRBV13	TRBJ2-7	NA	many	CASSLAGGSSYEQYF	TGTGCCAGCAGCTTAGCTGGGGGTAGCTCCTACGAGCAGTACTTC
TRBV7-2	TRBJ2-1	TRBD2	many	CASSLASGRVAEQFF	TGTGCCAGCAGCTTAGCTAGCGGGAGGGTCGCTGAGCAGTTCTTC
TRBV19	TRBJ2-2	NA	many	CASSLGQGGFGELFF	TGTGCCAGTAGCCTCGGACAGGGAGGGTTCGGGGAGCTGTTTTTT
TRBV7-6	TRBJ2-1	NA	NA	CASSLHEWGLKTEGNEQFF	TGTGCCAGCAGCTTACATGAATGGGGGCTCAAAACCGAAGGCAATGAGCAGTTCTTC